The rows below give T cell receptor beta chains drawn from one sample of a study of beta chain features in type 1 diabetes. Assay used: immunoSEQ multiplex PCR; TCRdb lists only in-frame clones, some missing. The table shows 130,000 to 150,000 clones, with around 9.3% occurring only once. Sequencing was carried out using naive CD4+ T cells from blood. The receptors shown here come from a young man in good health. The CDR3 runs from the conserved cysteine through the conserved F or W. The D gene is left open where the match is weak. Not every row has a clone size; where given, it reads once, few, many or a size class.

J	size	D	V	DNA	CDR3
TRBJ1-2	.	.	TRBV18	TGTGCCAGCTCACCACTAGACGGGGATGGCTACACCTTC	CASSPLDGDGYTF
TRBJ2-5	few	.	TRBV19	TGTGCCAGTAGTCAGGGTTTCAGTGGAGAGACCCAGTACTTC	CASSQGFSGETQYF
TRBJ2-3	.	TRBD2	TRBV5-1	TGCGCCAGCAGCTTGGGTCGTAGCGGGGGGTCGGATACGCAGTATTTT	CASSLGRSGGSDTQYF
TRBJ1-2	few	TRBD1	TRBV2	TGTGCCAGCAGGGCGACAGGGGGCTGGGATGGCTACACCTTC	CASRATGGWDGYTF
TRBJ1-2	.	.	TRBV30	TGTGCCTGGGCAGAACCAGTCAGGATGTCGGCTGGCTACACCTTC	CAWAEPVRMSAGYTF
TRBJ1-2	few	TRBD1	TRBV25-1	TGTGCCAGCAGTGAATGGGGACAGGGGGCTGGGGGCTACACCTTC	CASSEWGQGAGGYTF
TRBJ1-3	few	.	TRBV6-6	TGTGCCAGCAGCGCCGGCGGGTTCCTCTCTGGAAACACCATATATTTT	CASSAGGFLSGNTIYF
TRBJ2-4	.	.	TRBV7-9	TGTGCCAGCAGCCAAGTTTCCTGGGGGGATGGAAACATTCAGTACTTC	CASSQVSWGDGNIQYF
TRBJ1-1	few	.	TRBV5-1	TGCGCCAGCAGCTTGGTTAGGGGCCCAAACACTGAAGCTTTCTTT	CASSLVRGPNTEAFF
TRBJ1-5	.	TRBD1	TRBV9	TGTGCCAGCAGCGTAGGACAGGGGTATCAGCCCCAGCATTTT	CASSVGQGYQPQHF
TRBJ1-6	.	.	TRBV11-2	TGTGCCAGCAGGTCGGCGGGGGGACCCAATTCACCCCTCCACTTT	CASRSAGGPNSPLHF
TRBJ1-5	.	.	TRBV7-9	TGTGCCAGCAGCTTCGGTAGCAATCAGCCCCAGCATTTT	CASSFGSNQPQHF
TRBJ1-5	.	.	TRBV30	TGTGCCTGGAGTGTATTGGGGGCGGATCAGCCCCAGCATTTT	CAWSVLGADQPQHF
TRBJ2-5	.	.	TRBV7-7	TGTGCCAGCAGCCTACGCGGCGGGACAGCTCTCCAAGAGACCCAGTACTTC	CASSLRGGTALQETQYF
TRBJ2-3	.	TRBD1	TRBV4-2	TGTGCCAGCAGCCAAGATTTTGCGGGACAGGGGACAGATACGCAGTATTTT	CASSQDFAGQGTDTQYF
TRBJ2-4	.	.	TRBV9	TGTGCCAGCAGCGTAGTGAGGGTAGCCAAAAACATTCAGTACTTC	CASSVVRVAKNIQYF
TRBJ1-1	.	.	TRBV7-8	TGTGCCAGCAGCTTAGCGGGCTGGAACACTGAAGCTTTCTTT	CASSLAGWNTEAFF
TRBJ2-7	few	.	TRBV19	TGTGCCAGTAGTATTCTCGTTAGCCCAGCCTACGAGCAGTACTTC	CASSILVSPAYEQYF
TRBJ1-2	few	.	TRBV29-1	TGCAGCGTTGAGGGACAAATCTATGGCTACACCTTC	CSVEGQIYGYTF
TRBJ2-7	.	TRBD1	TRBV5-1	TGCGCCAGCAGCTTTAATTCAGGGGGCTACGAGCAGTACTTC	CASSFNSGGYEQYF
TRBJ2-1	.	.	TRBV21-1	TGTGCCAGCAGCAAGGATCAGCGGGGGGGCGAGAATAATGAGCAGTTCTTC	CASSKDQRGGENNEQFF
TRBJ2-1	few	TRBD2	TRBV5-6	TGTGCCAGCAGCGATGCACATCAGCGGGGGGGCATACATGAGCAGTTCTTC	CASSDAHQRGGIHEQFF
TRBJ1-5	.	.	TRBV28	TGTGCCAGCAAAAGGGGCAGGGGACGGAGCAATCAGCCCCAGCATTTT	CASKRGRGRSNQPQHF
TRBJ2-5	.	TRBD2	TRBV6-1	TGTGCCAGCAGCTCTAGCGGGGGTCTGGGGACCCAGTACTTC	CASSSSGGLGTQYF
TRBJ2-5	few	TRBD1	TRBV27	TGTGCCAGCAGTTTATCTCGACAGGGGCAAGAGACCCAGTACTTC	CASSLSRQGQETQYF
TRBJ1-5	few	TRBD1	TRBV11-2	TGTGCCAGCAGCTTTGACAGGGACCAGCCCCAGCATTTT	CASSFDRDQPQHF
TRBJ1-6	.	.	TRBV11-2	TGTGCCAGCTCCAGGGACTCCTATAATTCACCCCTCCACTTT	CASSRDSYNSPLHF
TRBJ1-1	few	.	TRBV2	TGTGCCAGCAGGAGACAGCCTTCAGGCACTGAAGCTTTCTTT	CASRRQPSGTEAFF
TRBJ2-7	once	.	TRBV5-1	TGCGCCAGCAGCTTGGGTCACGCAGGTCGAACCTACGAGCAGTACTTC	CASSLGHAGRTYEQYF
TRBJ2-3	few	.	TRBV18	TGTGCCAGCTCACCCCGGGACACAGATACGCAGTATTTT	CASSPRDTDTQYF
TRBJ1-1	.	TRBD1	TRBV5-1	TGCGCCAGCAGCTTAACAGGGGGCACAGGTGACACTGAAGCTTTCTTT	CASSLTGGTGDTEAFF
TRBJ2-7	.	.	TRBV10-3	TGTGCCATCAGCCGGGACATTTACGAGCAGTACTTC	CAISRDIYEQYF
TRBJ1-6	.	.	TRBV2	TGTGCCAGCAGTGATGGTCAGGGTTCACCCCTCCACTTT	CASSDGQGSPLHF
TRBJ2-5	.	.	TRBV7-2	TGTGCCAGCAGCTTAGGCGGGGCGGGAGAGACCCAGTACTTC	CASSLGGAGETQYF
TRBJ2-1	few	TRBD2	TRBV6-1	TGTGCCAGCAGTGAAGTATGGCGGGGGGCCCTCGGAGAATACAATGAGCAGTTCTTC	CASSEVWRGALGEYNEQFF
TRBJ2-2	.	.	TRBV30	.	CAWSRGGQESPGSCFF
TRBJ1-5	few	.	TRBV5-4	TGTGCCAGCAGCTTGGACAGCAATAGCAATCAGCCCCAGCATTTT	CASSLDSNSNQPQHF
TRBJ2-7	few	TRBD1	TRBV7-3	TGTGCCAGCAGCTTAAGAGGGACAGGGAGATACGAGCAGTACTTC	CASSLRGTGRYEQYF
TRBJ1-4	few	TRBD1	TRBV29-1	TGCAGCGTACAGGACAGGGTGGGTGAAAAACTGTTTTTT	CSVQDRVGEKLFF
TRBJ1-3	few	.	TRBV14	TGTGCCAGCAGCCAAGCTAGGTTTGGCACCATATATTTT	CASSQARFGTIYF
TRBJ1-2	.	.	TRBV7-2	TGTGCCAGCAGCTTAGTACTGAGGTCTGGCTATGGCTACACCTTC	CASSLVLRSGYGYTF
TRBJ1-5	many	.	TRBV4-3	TGCGCCAGCAGCCAAGAGCGGGGCATTCAGCCCCAGCATTTT	CASSQERGIQPQHF
TRBJ1-2	few	.	TRBV28	TGTGCCAGCAGTTTACTGGGGCATGGCTACACCTTC	CASSLLGHGYTF
TRBJ2-5	.	.	TRBV5-4	TGTGCCAGCAGCTTGGCACTAGCCCAAGAGACCCAGTACTTC	CASSLALAQETQYF
TRBJ1-1	few	TRBD1	TRBV11-2	TGTGCCAGCAGCTTAGGAAAGGGGGCGCTGGACACTGAAGCTTTCTTT	CASSLGKGALDTEAFF
TRBJ2-2	.	.	TRBV6-5	TGTGCCAGCAGGGGTAATAGCGGGAACACCGGGGAGCTGTTTTTT	CASRGNSGNTGELFF
TRBJ1-2	few	.	TRBV12-5	TGTGCTAGTGCTGCGGAGAGTTATGGCTACACCTTC	CASAAESYGYTF
TRBJ1-2	.	.	TRBV30	TGTGCCTGGAATCCGGGTCTTGACTATGGCTACACCTTC	CAWNPGLDYGYTF
TRBJ2-1	.	.	TRBV15	TGTGCCACTCTGGGGACTGGGTCCTGGGGTGAGCAGTTCTTC	CATLGTGSWGEQFF
TRBJ2-2	many	.	TRBV5-4	TGTGCCAGCAGCCGCCCAGGAAAGAACACCGGGGAGCTGTTTTTT	CASSRPGKNTGELFF
TRBJ2-7	many	TRBD2	TRBV4-3	TGCGCCAGCAGCCGACGGGAGGGAGACGAGCAGTACTTC	CASSRREGDEQYF
TRBJ2-7	.	.	TRBV5-6	TGTGCCAGCAGCTTGGCTCTGAGTTCCTCCTACGAGCAGTACTTC	CASSLALSSSYEQYF
TRBJ2-7	few	.	TRBV4-1	TGCGCCAGCAGCCAAGAGGGCGGGGCACCCTACGAGCAGTACTTC	CASSQEGGAPYEQYF
TRBJ2-2	.	TRBD2	TRBV28	TGTGCCAGCAGTATCCCGGGGGGGCACGGGGAGCTGTTTTTT	CASSIPGGHGELFF
TRBJ1-5	.	.	TRBV10-3	TGTGCCATCCAGGACACTAGCAATCAGCCCCAGCATTTT	CAIQDTSNQPQHF
TRBJ1-4	few	.	TRBV2	TGTGCCAGCAGTTATACAGAGAGAAATGAAAAACTGTTTTTT	CASSYTERNEKLFF
TRBJ2-5	few	.	TRBV9	TGTGCCAGCTTGGGGGCCACGCAAGAGACCCAGTACTTC	CASLGATQETQYF
TRBJ2-7	many	.	TRBV7-2	TGTGCCAGCAGCCTATTAGTCTACGAGCAGTACTTC	CASSLLVYEQYF
TRBJ1-4	.	TRBD1	TRBV30	TGTGCCTGGAGGGCCGGGACAGGACATGAAAAACTGTTTTTT	CAWRAGTGHEKLFF